The present T cell receptor (beta chain) was sequenced within a study of CD8 T cells in ankylosing spondylitis. TCRdb re-analysed the 5' RACE reads in MiXCR, keeping a single row per CDR3 protein. The table records approximately 140,000 distinct CDR3 sequences, about 8% of them present only once. This clonotype occurred many times. The trim removed 4 bases at V and 6 bases at J, leaving 5 bases unmatched. Looked up from germline, CDR1 is SGHTA and CDR2 is FQGNSA. The CDR3 contains 14 residues. The sequence was obtained from a male donor with ankylosing spondylitis. Sequencing was performed on synovial fluid, either unsorted or a sorted T cell fraction (not recorded which). The V call is TRBV7-2, the J call TRBJ1-2; 10 bases map to TRBD1. DNA of the CDR3: TGTGCCAGCAGCTGGGACAGGGGCGATCATGGCTACACCTTC. The encoded protein is CASSWDRGDHGYTF.